This is a list of T cell receptor beta chains from one sample in a study of regulatory T cells in long-lasting Graves disease. TCRdb re-called the multiplex PCR reads with MiXCR, one entry per CDR3 protein. In the table there are over 450,000 distinct CDR3 sequences, more than 10% of which are singletons. The same data also went into a second study, on T cells in Graves' hyperthyroidism and ophthalmopathy.

This material consisted of peripheral blood mononuclear cells (PBMCs), taken at new diagnosis, from a patient treated with antithyroid drugs. These receptors all come from a woman younger than 45 with Graves disease. CDR3s include the opening cysteine and the closing phenylalanine or tryptophan. Fields, in order: CDR3 length, V gene, clone size, CDR3 protein. The listing skips clone size in some rows; elsewhere it reads once, few, many or a size class.

13 | TRBV30 | many | CAWSVLRGGGYTF
16 | TRBV19 | many | CASSRTSGVYTGELFF
16 | TRBV6-2/TRBV6-3 | few | CASSPLRRVGGEKLFF
14 | TRBV11-2 | many | CASSRVYRGDEQFF
15 | TRBV18 | NA | CASSPQGARTGELVF
14 | TRBV18 | few | CASSPQTATDTQYF
15 | TRBV12-3/TRBV12-4 | many | CASSRRLAGSNEQFF
15 | TRBV2 | many | CASKIQGSNYNEQFF
13 | TRBV29-1 | many | CSVVGRLVGEQFF
14 | TRBV30 | many | CAWTHGVLREKLFF
13 | TRBV30 | many | CAWRSAAGSVAFF
13 | TRBV19 | NA | CASSIVRGTEAFF
16 | TRBV6-2/TRBV6-3 | few | CASSARPGLAGGEQFF
18 | TRBV7-8 | many | CASSSPGGGRIGSYEQYF
16 | TRBV10-3 | many | CAISESRGGSNQPQHF
15 | TRBV7-2 | many | CASSFGTASSYEQYF
13 | TRBV2 | many | CASRPDGNYGYTF
12 | TRBV2 | many | CASSNWVPEQFF
14 | TRBV9 | many | CASSARNSHSPLHF
15 | TRBV12-3/TRBV12-4 | many | CASSFTGRSGNTIYF
15 | TRBV19 | NA | CASSPWTASSYEQYF
15 | TRBV7-9 | few | CASSLDGDKNTEAFF
16 | TRBV12-3/TRBV12-4 | many | CASSFPGGPNKNIQYF
13 | TRBV30 | NA | CAWSVRQDQPQHF
15 | TRBV12-3/TRBV12-4 | many | CASSLATGLNSPLHF
13 | TRBV20-1 | many | CSARDGSRVTLHF
12 | TRBV7-2 | many | CASSWGNTEAFF
13 | TRBV11-1 | many | CASSLYQTGIEYF
15 | TRBV2 | many | CASSRDSIMNTEAFF
17 | TRBV12-3/TRBV12-4 | NA | CASSRLLQSKPNYGYTF
12 | TRBV6-2/TRBV6-3 | many | CASNIVTYEQYF
14 | TRBV20-1 | many | CSARKGGVITEAFF
12 | TRBV5-1 | NA | CASSFLSDEQFF
15 | TRBV28 | many | CASDRGEGSNQPQHF
11 | TRBV20-1 | many | CSASEGYEQYF
14 | TRBV3-1 | many | CASSQWQGFSEAFF
12 | TRBV19 | many | CASSTSDTRRYF
15 | TRBV6-5 | many | CASSYSRDRGYEQYF
13 | TRBV14 | many | CASRSWGSDEQFF
13 | TRBV7-3 | NA | CASSPQGGGEQYF
14 | TRBV19 | few | CASSSRDRGQPQHF
13 | TRBV7-6 | few | CASSSNPLAPQYF
19 | TRBV12-3/TRBV12-4 | few | CASTPRHMSVKESADTQYF
14 | TRBV2 | many | CASSSMGRNNEQFF
12 | TRBV7-2 | many | CASSFRQLGYTF
13 | TRBV14 | NA | CASSQGFAQPQHF
13 | TRBV20-1 | few | CSARQGMGYGYTF
20 | TRBV25-1 | NA | CASSEYLLLGGGGRNTEAFF
14 | TRBV29-1 | many | CSVRLARSYNEQFF
13 | TRBV20-1 | many | CSAVQTANYGYTF
13 | TRBV10-3 | NA | CAIRGGTGAEAFF
13 | TRBV6-1 | NA | CASRAGGARGYTF
15 | TRBV20-1 | many | CSARDLAGGPVEQFF
17 | TRBV29-1 | many | CSVEHYLRGSGANVLTF